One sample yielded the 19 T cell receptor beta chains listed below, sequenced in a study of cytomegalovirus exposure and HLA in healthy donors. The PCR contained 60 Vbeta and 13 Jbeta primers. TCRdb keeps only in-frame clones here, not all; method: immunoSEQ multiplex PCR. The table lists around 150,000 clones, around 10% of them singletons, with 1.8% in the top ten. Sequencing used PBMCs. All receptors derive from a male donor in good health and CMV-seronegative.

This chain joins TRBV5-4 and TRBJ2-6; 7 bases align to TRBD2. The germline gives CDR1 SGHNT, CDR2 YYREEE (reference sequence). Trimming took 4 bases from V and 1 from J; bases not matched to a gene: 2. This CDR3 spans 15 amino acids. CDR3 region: CASSLGGSGANVLTF. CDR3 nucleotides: TGTGCCAGCAGCCTCGGGGGGTCTGGGGCCAACGTCCTGACTTTC.

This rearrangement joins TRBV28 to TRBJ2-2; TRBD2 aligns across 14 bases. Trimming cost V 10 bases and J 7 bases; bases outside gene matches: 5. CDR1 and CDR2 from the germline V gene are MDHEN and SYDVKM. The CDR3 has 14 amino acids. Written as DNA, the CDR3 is TGTGCCACCGGACTAGCGGGAGGAATCGGGGAGCTGTTTTTT. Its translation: CATGLAGGIGELFF.

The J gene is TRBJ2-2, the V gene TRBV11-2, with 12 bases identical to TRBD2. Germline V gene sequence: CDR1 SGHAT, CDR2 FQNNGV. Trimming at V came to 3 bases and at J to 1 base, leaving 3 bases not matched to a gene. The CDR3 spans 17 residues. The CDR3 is CASSFPGLAGNTGELFF. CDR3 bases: TGTGCCAGCAGCTTCCCGGGACTAGCGGGGAACACCGGGGAGCTGTTTTTT.

CDR3 bases: TGTGCCAGTAGTCTTTGGGACACCACCTTTTCCCGGGAAAAACTGTTTTTT. Translation: CASSLWDTTFSREKLFF. The chain couples TRBV19 to TRBJ1-4, with D maybe TRBD1 (6 bases). Germline assignment: CDR1 LNHDA and CDR2 SQIVND (reference sequence). This CDR3 contains 17 residues. Trimming took 5 bases from V and 8 from J, leaving 24 bases between them.

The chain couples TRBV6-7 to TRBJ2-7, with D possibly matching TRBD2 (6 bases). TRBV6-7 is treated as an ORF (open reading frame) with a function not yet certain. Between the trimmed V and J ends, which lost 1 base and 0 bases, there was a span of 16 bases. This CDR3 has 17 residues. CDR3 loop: CASSYFRERGSSYEQYF. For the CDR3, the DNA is TGTGCCAGCAGTTACTTCAGGGAACGGGGGAGCTCCTACGAGCAGTACTTC.

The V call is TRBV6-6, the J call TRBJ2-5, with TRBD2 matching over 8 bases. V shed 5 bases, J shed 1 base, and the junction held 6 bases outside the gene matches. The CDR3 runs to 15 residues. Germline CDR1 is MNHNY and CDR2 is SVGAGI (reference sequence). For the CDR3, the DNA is TGTGCCAGCAGTATTACTAGCGGACTCCAAGAGACCCAGTACTTC. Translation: CASSITSGLQETQYF.

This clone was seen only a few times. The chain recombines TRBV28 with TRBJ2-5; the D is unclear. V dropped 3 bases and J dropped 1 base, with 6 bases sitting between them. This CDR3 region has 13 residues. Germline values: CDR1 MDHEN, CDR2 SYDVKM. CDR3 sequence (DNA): TGTGCCAGCAGTTTTAAGCGCCAAGAGACCCAGTACTTC. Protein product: CASSFKRQETQYF.

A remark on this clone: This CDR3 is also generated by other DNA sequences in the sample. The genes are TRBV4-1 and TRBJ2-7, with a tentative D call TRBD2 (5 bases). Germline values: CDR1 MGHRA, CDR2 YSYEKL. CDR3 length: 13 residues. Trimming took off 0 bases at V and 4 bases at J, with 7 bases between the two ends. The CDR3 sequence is CASSQDRGYEQYF. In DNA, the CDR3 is TGCGCCAGCAGCCAAGATCGAGGGTACGAGCAGTACTTC.

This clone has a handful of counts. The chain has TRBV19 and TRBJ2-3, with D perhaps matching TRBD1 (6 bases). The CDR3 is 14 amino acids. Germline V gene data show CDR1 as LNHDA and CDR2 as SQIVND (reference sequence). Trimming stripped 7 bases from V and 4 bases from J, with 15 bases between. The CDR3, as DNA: TGTGCCAGTAAGCAGGGGAATCGCCCAGATACGCAGTATTTT. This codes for CASKQGNRPDTQYF.

The CDR3 spells CASSVDEGAPTDTQYF. The CDR3 DNA sequence: TGTGCCAGCAGCGTAGATGAGGGGGCGCCCACAGATACGCAGTATTTT. The chain carries TRBV9 and TRBJ2-3; TRBD1 agrees at 7 bases. Germline V gene sequence: CDR1 SGDLS, CDR2 YYNGEE. This CDR3 is 16 amino acids long. The J segment lost 2 bases and the V segment lost 0 bases, leaving 6 bases of the junction unmatched.

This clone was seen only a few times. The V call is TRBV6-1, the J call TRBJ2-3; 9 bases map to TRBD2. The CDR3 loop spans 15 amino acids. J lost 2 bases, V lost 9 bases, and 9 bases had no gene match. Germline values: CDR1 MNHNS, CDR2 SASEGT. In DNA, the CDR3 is TGTGCCAGTCCGGGGGCTAGCGGGATCACAGATACGCAGTATTTT. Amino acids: CASPGASGITDTQYF.

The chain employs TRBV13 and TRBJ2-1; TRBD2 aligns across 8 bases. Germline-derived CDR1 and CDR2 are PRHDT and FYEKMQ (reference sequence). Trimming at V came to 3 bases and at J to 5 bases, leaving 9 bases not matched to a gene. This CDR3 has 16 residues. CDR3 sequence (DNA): TGTGCCAGCAGCTTCCTCAGCGGGAGCCCTCACAATGAGCAGTTCTTC. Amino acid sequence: CASSFLSGSPHNEQFF.

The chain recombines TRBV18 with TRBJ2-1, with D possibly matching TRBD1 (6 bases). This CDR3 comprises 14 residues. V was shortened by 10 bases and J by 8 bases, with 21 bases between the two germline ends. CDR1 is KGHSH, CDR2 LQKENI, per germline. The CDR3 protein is CATRAGATLDEQFF. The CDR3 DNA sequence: TGTGCCACCCGGGCAGGGGCCACTTTGGATGAGCAGTTCTTC.

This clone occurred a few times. The DNA for the CDR3 is TGTGCCAGCAGCGTAAGTCAGGGTGAAAAACTGTTTTTT. Translation: CASSVSQGEKLFF. The V and J genes are TRBV9 and TRBJ1-4; TRBD1 might be the D (5 bases). The CDR3 has 13 amino acids. V was shortened by 1 base and J by 7 bases, with 8 bases between the two germline ends. CDR1 is SGDLS, CDR2 YYNGEE, per germline.

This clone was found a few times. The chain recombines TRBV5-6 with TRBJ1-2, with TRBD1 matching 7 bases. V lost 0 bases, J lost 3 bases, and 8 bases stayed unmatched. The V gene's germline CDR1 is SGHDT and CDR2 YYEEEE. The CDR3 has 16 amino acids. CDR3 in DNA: TGTGCCAGCAGCTTGGCCTTGGACAGGAAAGACTATGGCTACACCTTC. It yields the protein CASSLALDRKDYGYTF.

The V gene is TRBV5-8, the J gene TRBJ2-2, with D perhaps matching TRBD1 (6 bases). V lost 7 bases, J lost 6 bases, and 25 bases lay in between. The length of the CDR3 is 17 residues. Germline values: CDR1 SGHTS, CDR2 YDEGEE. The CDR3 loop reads CASFRGKTLTSAGELFF. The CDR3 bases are TGTGCCAGCTTCAGGGGAAAAACCCTAACAAGCGCCGGGGAGCTGTTTTTT.

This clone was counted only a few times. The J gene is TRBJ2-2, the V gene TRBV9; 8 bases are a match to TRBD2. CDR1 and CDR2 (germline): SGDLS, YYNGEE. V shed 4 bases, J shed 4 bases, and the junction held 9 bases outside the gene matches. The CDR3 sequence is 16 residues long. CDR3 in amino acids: CASSTPRGGLTGELFF. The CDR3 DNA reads TGTGCCAGCAGCACCCCTCGGGGGGGCCTCACCGGGGAGCTGTTTTTT.

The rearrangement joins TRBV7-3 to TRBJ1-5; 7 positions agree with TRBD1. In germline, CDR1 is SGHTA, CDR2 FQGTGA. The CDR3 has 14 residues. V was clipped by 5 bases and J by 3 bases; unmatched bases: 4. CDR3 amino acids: CASSRTGANQPQHF. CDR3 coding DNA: TGTGCCAGCAGCAGGACAGGCGCCAATCAGCCCCAGCATTTT.

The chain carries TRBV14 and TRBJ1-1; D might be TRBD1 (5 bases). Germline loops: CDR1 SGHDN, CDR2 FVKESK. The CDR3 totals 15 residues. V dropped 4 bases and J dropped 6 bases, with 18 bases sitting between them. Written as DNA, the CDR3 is TGTGCCAGCAGCCTTCAGGATCAGGGTTGGCCTGAAGCTTTCTTT. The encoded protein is CASSLQDQGWPEAFF.